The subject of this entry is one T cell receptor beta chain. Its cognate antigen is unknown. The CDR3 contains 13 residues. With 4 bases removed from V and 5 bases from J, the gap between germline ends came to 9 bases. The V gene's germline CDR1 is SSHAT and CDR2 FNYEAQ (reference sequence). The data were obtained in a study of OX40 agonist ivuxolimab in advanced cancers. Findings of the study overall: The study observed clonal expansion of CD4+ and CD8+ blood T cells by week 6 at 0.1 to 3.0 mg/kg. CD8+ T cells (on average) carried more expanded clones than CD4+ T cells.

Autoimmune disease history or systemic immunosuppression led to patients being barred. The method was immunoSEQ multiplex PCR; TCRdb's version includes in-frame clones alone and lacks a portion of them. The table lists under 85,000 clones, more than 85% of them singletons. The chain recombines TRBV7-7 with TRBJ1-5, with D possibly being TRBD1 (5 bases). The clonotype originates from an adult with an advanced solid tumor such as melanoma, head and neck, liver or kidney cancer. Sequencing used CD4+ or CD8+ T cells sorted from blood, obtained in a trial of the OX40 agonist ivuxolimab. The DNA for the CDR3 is TGTGCCAGCAGCTCCGCACAGGATCAGCCCCAGCATTTT. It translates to CASSSAQDQPQHF.